A selection of T cell receptor beta chains follows, all from one sample in a study of blood T cell repertoires in COVID-19. Sequenced by immunoSEQ multiplex PCR; TCRdb stores in-frame clones only, minus some. The table has tens of thousands of clones, about four fifths seen once. The sequenced sample consisted of peripheral blood. The receptors here all came from a woman aged 55-69 years with acute or convalescent COVID-19. The CDR3 runs from the conserved cysteine through the conserved F or W. The D gene is left open where the match is weak. Part of the rows lack a size; the others show once, few, many or a class for expanded clones.

j_call clone_size cdr3_length d_call v_call cdr3_aa cdr3_nt
TRBJ2-7 NA 15 NA TRBV7-2 CASSLVSGNTYEQYF TGTGCCAGCAGCTTAGTTTCGGGGAATACCTACGAGCAGTACTTC
TRBJ2-6 NA 16 NA TRBV3-1/TRBV3-2 CASSRQTPSGANVLTF TGTGCCAGCAGCCGCCAAACACCTTCTGGGGCCAACGTCCTGACTTTC
TRBJ1-1 few 11 NA TRBV19 CASSRGGEAFF TGTGCCAGTAGTAGGGGCGGTGAAGCTTTCTTT
TRBJ2-7 NA 15 NA TRBV5-1 CASSLDDSLVGEQYF TGCGCCAGCAGCTTGGACGACAGTCTGGTTGGCGAGCAGTACTTC
TRBJ2-5 NA 18 TRBD2 TRBV4-2 CASSQGRAGGPNQETQYF TGTGCCAGCAGCCAAGGACGGGCGGGGGGGCCTAACCAAGAGACCCAGTACTTC
TRBJ2-5 NA 14 NA TRBV7-9 CASSLHQGGETQYF TGTGCCAGCAGCTTACACCAGGGAGGTGAGACCCAGTACTTC
TRBJ1-4 NA 14 NA TRBV15 CATSRDRGSEKLFF TGTGCCACCAGCAGAGACAGGGGCAGCGAAAAACTGTTTTTT
TRBJ1-5 few 14 NA TRBV7-8 CASSGPGYDQPQHF TGTGCCAGCAGCGGCCCAGGGTACGATCAGCCCCAGCATTTT
TRBJ2-2 once 14 NA TRBV19 CASSISQNTGELFF TGTGCCAGTAGTATAAGCCAGAACACCGGGGAGCTGTTTTTT
TRBJ2-7 few 15 NA TRBV5-1 CASSLQTGLHYEQYF TGCGCCAGCAGCTTGCAGACAGGCCTTCATTACGAGCAGTACTTC
TRBJ1-1 few 14 NA TRBV9 CASSLGSDRTEAFF TGTGCCAGCAGCCTAGGGTCAGACAGGACTGAAGCTTTCTTT
TRBJ2-2 once 16 TRBD1 TRBV5-1 CASSSYLGQGTGELFF TGCGCCAGCAGCTCCTACCTGGGACAGGGGACCGGGGAGCTGTTTTTT
TRBJ2-7 NA 13 NA TRBV3-1/TRBV3-2 CASSYGPSYEQYF TGTGCCAGCAGTTACGGTCCCTCCTACGAGCAGTACTTC
TRBJ1-1 few 15 NA TRBV5-1 CASSPHRTENTEAFF TGCGCCAGCAGCCCGCACAGGACAGAAAACACTGAAGCTTTCTTT
TRBJ1-2 NA 13 NA TRBV12-3/TRBV12-4 CASSLGVGSGYTF TGTGCCAGCAGTTTAGGGGTGGGGAGTGGCTACACCTTC
TRBJ2-2 NA 16 TRBD1 TRBV11-2 CASSSRTGGNAGELFF TGTGCCAGCAGCTCGCGGACAGGGGGCAATGCCGGGGAGCTGTTTTTT
TRBJ2-3 NA 14 TRBD1 TRBV2 CASKAGGRTDTQYF TGTGCCAGCAAGGCAGGGGGCCGCACAGATACGCAGTATTTT
TRBJ2-7 NA 15 TRBD1 TRBV11-1 CASSTRTGATYEQYF TGTGCCAGCAGCACTAGGACAGGGGCAACCTACGAGCAGTACTTC
TRBJ1-2 few 13 TRBD1 TRBV7-9 CASSPGQDYGYTF TGTGCCAGCAGCCCGGGACAGGACTATGGCTACACCTTC
TRBJ2-1 NA 18 NA TRBV4-1 CASSPWGSRTNSYNEQFF TGCGCCAGCAGCCCATGGGGTTCCCGGACTAACTCCTACAATGAGCAGTTCTTC
TRBJ2-5 NA 14 TRBD1 TRBV5-4 CASSLGTGGETQYF TGTGCCAGCAGCTTGGGGACAGGGGGGGAGACCCAGTACTTC
TRBJ1-2 NA 16 NA TRBV4-3 CASSHDPDTKVYGYTF TGCGCCAGCAGCCATGATCCGGACACCAAGGTCTATGGCTACACCTTC
TRBJ2-1 once 14 TRBD1 TRBV14 CASSPGTGYIEQFF TGTGCCAGCAGTCCAGGGACAGGGTACATTGAGCAGTTCTTC
TRBJ1-3 once 14 NA TRBV5-6 CASSLQPSGNTIYF TGTGCCAGCAGCTTACAGCCCTCTGGAAACACCATATATTTT
TRBJ2-7 NA 18 TRBD1 TRBV9 CASSPPSRPGQGALVQYF TGTGCCAGCAGCCCACCCTCAAGACCGGGACAGGGGGCCTTGGTGCAGTACTTC
TRBJ2-7 NA 12 NA TRBV7-8 CASSHDGGEQYF TGTGCCAGCAGCCACGACGGCGGCGAGCAGTACTTC
TRBJ2-3 once 15 NA TRBV15 CATRLRGISTDTQYF TGTGCCACCAGACTGCGGGGCATTAGCACAGATACGCAGTATTTT
TRBJ2-5 NA 13 TRBD1 TRBV7-2 CASSFPGGETQYF TGTGCCAGCAGCTTTCCAGGGGGAGAGACCCAGTACTTC
TRBJ2-7 NA 14 TRBD1 TRBV5-6 CASSRPGQGYEQYF TGTGCCAGCAGCCGACCGGGACAGGGCTACGAGCAGTACTTC
TRBJ2-1 NA 13 TRBD1 TRBV19 CASSLYRGNEQFF TGTGCCAGTAGTCTATACAGGGGAAATGAGCAGTTCTTC
TRBJ1-2 once 14 TRBD1 TRBV2 CASRSRTGKNGYTF TGTGCCAGCAGGTCAAGGACAGGGAAGAATGGCTACACCTTC
TRBJ2-6 few 18 TRBD1 TRBV2 CASRSRDRASSGANVLTF TGTGCCAGCAGATCCAGGGACAGGGCTTCTTCTGGGGCCAACGTCCTGACTTTC
TRBJ1-4 NA 15 TRBD1 TRBV7-9 CASSLVGRGLEKLFF TGTGCCAGCAGCTTAGTCGGCAGGGGGCTTGAAAAACTGTTTTTT
TRBJ1-4 NA 15 NA TRBV28 CASSSHLVQNEKLFF TGTGCCAGCAGTTCTCATCTGGTTCAGAATGAAAAACTGTTTTTT
TRBJ1-5 NA 17 TRBD1 TRBV5-6 CASSSPIGTGVNQPQHF TGTGCCAGCAGCTCCCCTATAGGGACAGGGGTCAATCAGCCCCAGCATTTT
TRBJ2-1 NA 18 TRBD2 TRBV7-3 CASRHKNPGLAGSNEQFF TGTGCCAGCAGACATAAAAACCCGGGACTAGCGGGGTCCAATGAGCAGTTCTTC
TRBJ1-2 once 13 TRBD1 TRBV6-6 CASSFLTGGGYTF TGTGCCAGCAGTTTCCTGACAGGGGGTGGCTACACCTTC
TRBJ2-3 NA 15 NA TRBV5-1 CASSQDRASTDTQYF TGCGCCAGCAGCCAGGACAGAGCTAGCACAGATACGCAGTATTTT
TRBJ2-3 NA 12 NA TRBV19 CASSISTDTQYF TGTGCCAGTAGTATTTCGACAGATACGCAGTATTTT
TRBJ2-2 NA 15 NA TRBV30 CAWSRRDGVTGELFF TGTGCCTGGAGTCGACGGGATGGGGTGACCGGGGAGCTGTTTTTT
TRBJ2-7 NA 13 NA TRBV4-1 CASSQPGNHEQYF TGCGCCAGCAGCCAACCAGGGAATCACGAGCAGTACTTC
TRBJ1-5 NA 14 NA TRBV2 CASKPKGSYQPQHF TGTGCCAGCAAGCCCAAGGGGTCGTATCAGCCCCAGCATTTT
TRBJ2-1 NA 18 TRBD2 TRBV7-2 CASRTSGGSSVTYNEQFF TGTGCCAGCAGAACTAGCGGGGGGTCTTCGGTCACCTACAATGAGCAGTTCTTC
TRBJ2-2 NA 16 TRBD1 TRBV15 CATSRGGQGASGELFF TGTGCCACCAGCAGGGGGGGACAGGGGGCGTCCGGGGAGCTGTTTTTT